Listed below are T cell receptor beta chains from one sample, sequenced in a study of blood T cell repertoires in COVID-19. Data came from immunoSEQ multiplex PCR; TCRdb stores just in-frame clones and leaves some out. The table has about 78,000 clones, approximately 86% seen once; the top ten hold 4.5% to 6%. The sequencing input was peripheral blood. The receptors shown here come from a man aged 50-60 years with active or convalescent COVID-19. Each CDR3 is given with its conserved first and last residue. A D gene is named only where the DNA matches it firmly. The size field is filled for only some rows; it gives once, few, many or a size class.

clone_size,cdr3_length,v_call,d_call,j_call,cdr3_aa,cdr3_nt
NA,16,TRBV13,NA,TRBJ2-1,CASSLGSQGTLGQQFF,TGTGCCAGCAGCTTAGGGTCCCAGGGGACCCTGGGGCAGCAGTTCTTC
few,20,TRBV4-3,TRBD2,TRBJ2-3,CASSQEAVAGGLINTDTQYF,TGCGCCAGCAGCCAAGAAGCGGTGGCGGGGGGGCTTATAAACACAGATACGCAGTATTTT
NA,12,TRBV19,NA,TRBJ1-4,CASSMAVEKLFF,TGTGCCAGTAGTATGGCGGTTGAAAAACTGTTTTTT
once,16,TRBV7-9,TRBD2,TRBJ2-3,CASSQGLAGLTDTQYF,TGTGCCAGCAGCCAGGGACTAGCGGGGCTCACAGATACGCAGTATTTT
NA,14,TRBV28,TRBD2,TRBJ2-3,CASSLAGSTDTQYF,TGTGCCAGCAGCTTAGCGGGGAGCACAGATACGCAGTATTTT
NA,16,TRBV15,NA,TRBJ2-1,CATSRDWAGLANEQFF,TGTGCCACCAGCAGAGATTGGGCGGGGCTTGCCAATGAGCAGTTCTTC
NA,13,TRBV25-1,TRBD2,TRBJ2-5,CASSREGGETQYF,TGTGCCAGCAGTAGGGAGGGCGGGGAGACCCAGTACTTC
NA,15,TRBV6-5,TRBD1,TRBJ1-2,CASRQPEQGAPGYTF,TGTGCCAGCAGGCAACCAGAACAGGGGGCCCCCGGCTACACCTTC
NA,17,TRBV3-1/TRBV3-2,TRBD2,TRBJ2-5,CASSQDPPAGVQETQYF,TGTGCCAGCAGCCAAGATCCCCCGGCGGGGGTACAAGAGACCCAGTACTTC
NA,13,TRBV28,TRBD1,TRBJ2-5,CASNPGTGGTQYF,TGTGCCAGTAACCCCGGGACAGGGGGGACCCAGTACTTC
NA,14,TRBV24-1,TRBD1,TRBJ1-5,CATGQGNSNQPQHF,TGTGCCACGGGACAGGGAAATAGCAATCAGCCCCAGCATTTT
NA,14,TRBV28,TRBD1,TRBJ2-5,CASTRGQWKETQYF,TGTGCCAGCACTAGGGGACAGTGGAAAGAGACCCAGTACTTC
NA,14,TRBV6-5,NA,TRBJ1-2,CASSYLLAPYGYTF,TGTGCCAGCAGCTACCTACTAGCCCCCTATGGCTACACCTTC
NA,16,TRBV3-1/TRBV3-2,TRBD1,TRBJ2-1,CASSPLQGELYNEQFF,TGTGCCAGCAGCCCTCTACAGGGGGAGTTATACAATGAGCAGTTCTTC
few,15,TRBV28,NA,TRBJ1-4,CASSLSGGAGEKLFF,TGTGCCAGCAGTTTATCGGGGGGCGCGGGTGAAAAACTGTTTTTT
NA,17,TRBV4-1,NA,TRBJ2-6,CASSQGQGNSGANVLTF,TGCGCCAGCAGCCAAGGGCAGGGGAACTCTGGGGCCAACGTCCTGACTTTC
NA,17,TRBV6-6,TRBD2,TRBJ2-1,CASSLEGLAAIYNEQFF,TGTGCCAGCAGTCTCGAGGGACTAGCCGCGATCTACAATGAGCAGTTCTTC
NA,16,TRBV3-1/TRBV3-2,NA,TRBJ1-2,CASSQDRGGKLAGYTF,TGTGCCAGCAGCCAAGATAGGGGGGGTAAGCTGGCTGGCTACACCTTC
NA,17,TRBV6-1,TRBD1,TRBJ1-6,CASSELPGTGLNSPLHF,TGTGCCAGCAGTGAACTCCCCGGGACAGGTTTGAATTCACCCCTCCACTTT
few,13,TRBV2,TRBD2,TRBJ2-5,CASSETSIGTQYF,TGTGCCAGCAGTGAGACTAGCATCGGGACCCAGTACTTC
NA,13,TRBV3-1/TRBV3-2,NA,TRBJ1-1,CASSQPDRSEAFF,TGTGCCAGCAGCCAGCCCGACAGGAGTGAAGCTTTCTTT
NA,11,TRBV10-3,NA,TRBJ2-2,CAISVLGELFF,TGTGCCATCAGTGTTCTCGGGGAGCTGTTTTTT
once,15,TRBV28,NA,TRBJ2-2,CASSLGAANTGELFF,TGTGCCAGCAGTTTAGGGGCGGCGAACACCGGGGAGCTGTTTTTT
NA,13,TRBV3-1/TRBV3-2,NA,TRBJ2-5,CASSQVGRETQYF,TGTGCCAGCAGCCAAGTAGGGAGGGAGACCCAGTACTTC
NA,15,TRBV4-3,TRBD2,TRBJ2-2,CASSQASGSTGELFF,TGCGCCAGCAGCCAAGCTAGCGGAAGCACCGGGGAGCTGTTTTTT
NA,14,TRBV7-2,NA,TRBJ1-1,CASSLSPGDTEAFF,TGTGCCAGCAGCTTATCTCCAGGGGACACTGAAGCTTTCTTT
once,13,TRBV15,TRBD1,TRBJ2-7,CATSSDRGVKQYF,TGTGCCACCAGCTCGGACAGGGGGGTCAAGCAGTACTTC
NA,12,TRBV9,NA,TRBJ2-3,CASSASTDTQYF,TGTGCCAGCAGCGCTAGCACAGATACGCAGTATTTT
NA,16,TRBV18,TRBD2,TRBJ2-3,CASSPPLAGGFDTQYF,TGTGCCAGCTCACCACCGCTGGCGGGGGGGTTCGATACGCAGTATTTT
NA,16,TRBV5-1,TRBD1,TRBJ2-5,CASSLSGQGYQETQYF,TGCGCCAGCAGCTTGTCTGGACAGGGGTACCAAGAGACCCAGTACTTC
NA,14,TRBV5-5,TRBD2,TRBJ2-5,CASSPRGGEETQYF,TGTGCCAGCAGCCCGAGGGGAGGGGAGGAAACCCAGTACTTC
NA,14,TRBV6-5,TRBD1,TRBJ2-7,CASNPTGSTYEQYF,TGTGCCAGCAACCCGACAGGGTCTACCTACGAGCAGTACTTC
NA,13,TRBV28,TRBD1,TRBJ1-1,CASSLQGGGEAFF,TGTGCCAGCAGCCTACAGGGGGGCGGGGAAGCTTTCTTT
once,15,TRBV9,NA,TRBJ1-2,CASRQSAGTNYGYTF,TGTGCCAGCAGACAATCAGCAGGGACAAACTATGGCTACACCTTC
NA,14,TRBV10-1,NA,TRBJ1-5,CASSSGPVREPQHF,TGCGCCAGCAGTTCCGGGCCGGTCAGGGAGCCCCAGCATTTT
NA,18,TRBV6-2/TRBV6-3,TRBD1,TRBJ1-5,CASSYDRQGTLILEPQHF,TGTGCCAGCAGTTACGATAGACAGGGTACTCTAATACTGGAGCCCCAGCATTTT
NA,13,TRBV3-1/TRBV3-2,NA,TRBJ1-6,CASSPSGNSPLHF,TGTGCCAGCAGCCCAAGCGGAAATTCACCCCTCCACTTT
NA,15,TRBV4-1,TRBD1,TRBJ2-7,CASSQAGQGEDEQYF,TGCGCCAGCAGCCAAGCGGGGCAGGGGGAAGACGAGCAGTACTTC
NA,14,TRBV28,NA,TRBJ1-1,CASSLDSGNTEAFF,TGTGCCAGCAGTCTGGACAGTGGGAACACTGAAGCTTTCTTT
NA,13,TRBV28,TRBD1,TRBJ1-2,CASSVTGAYGYTF,TGTGCCAGCAGTGTTACAGGGGCCTATGGCTACACCTTC
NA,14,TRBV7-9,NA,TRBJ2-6,CASSLASGANVLTF,TGTGCCAGCAGCTTAGCTTCGGGGGCCAACGTCCTGACTTTC
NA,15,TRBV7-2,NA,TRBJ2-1,CASSTTGTTYNEQFF,TGTGCCAGCAGCACGACCGGGACAACCTACAATGAGCAGTTCTTC
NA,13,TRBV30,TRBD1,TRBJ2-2,CAWSRTGYGELFF,TGTGCCTGGAGCCGGACAGGGTACGGGGAGCTGTTTTTT
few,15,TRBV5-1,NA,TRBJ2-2,CASSNPQGPTGELFF,TGCGCCAGCAGCAACCCACAGGGACCCACCGGGGAGCTGTTTTTT
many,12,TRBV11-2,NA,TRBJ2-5,CASSLDRETQYF,TGTGCCAGCAGCTTAGATCGGGAGACCCAGTACTTC
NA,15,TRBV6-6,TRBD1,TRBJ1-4,CASSYQDRRNEKLFF,TGTGCCAGCAGTTACCAGGACAGGCGTAATGAAAAACTGTTTTTT